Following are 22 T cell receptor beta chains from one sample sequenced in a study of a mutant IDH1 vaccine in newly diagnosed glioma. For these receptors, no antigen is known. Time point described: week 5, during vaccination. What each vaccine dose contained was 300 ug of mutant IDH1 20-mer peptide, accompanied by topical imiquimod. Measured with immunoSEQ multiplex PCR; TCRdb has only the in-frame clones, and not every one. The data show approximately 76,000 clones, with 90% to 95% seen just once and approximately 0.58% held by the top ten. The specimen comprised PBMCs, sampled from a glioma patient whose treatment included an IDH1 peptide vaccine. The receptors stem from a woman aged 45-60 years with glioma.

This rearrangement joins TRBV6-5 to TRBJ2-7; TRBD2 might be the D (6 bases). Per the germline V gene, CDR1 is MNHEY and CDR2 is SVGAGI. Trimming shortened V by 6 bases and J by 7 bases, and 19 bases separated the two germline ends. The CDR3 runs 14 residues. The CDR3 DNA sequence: TGTGCCAGCAGCCCACGGGGAGGAGGGTCGGAGCAGTACTTC. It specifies CASSPRGGGSEQYF.

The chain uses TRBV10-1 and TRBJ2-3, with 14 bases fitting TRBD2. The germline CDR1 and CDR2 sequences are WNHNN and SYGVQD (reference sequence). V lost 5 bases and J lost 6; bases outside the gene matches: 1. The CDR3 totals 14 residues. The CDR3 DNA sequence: TGCGCCAGCAGTCGGACTAGCGGGAGGGATACGCAGTATTTT. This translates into CASSRTSGRDTQYF.

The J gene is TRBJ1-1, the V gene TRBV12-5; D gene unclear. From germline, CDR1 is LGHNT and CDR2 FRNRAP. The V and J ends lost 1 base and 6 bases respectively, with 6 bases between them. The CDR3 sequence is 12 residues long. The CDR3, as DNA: TGTGCTAGTGGTTTGGGCACCCCTGAAGCTTTCTTT. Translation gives CASGLGTPEAFF.

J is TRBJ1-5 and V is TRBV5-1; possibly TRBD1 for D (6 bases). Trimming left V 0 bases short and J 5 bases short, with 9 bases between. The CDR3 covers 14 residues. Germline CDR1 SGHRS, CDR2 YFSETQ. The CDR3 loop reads CASSLGGQDQPQHF. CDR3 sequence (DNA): TGCGCCAGCAGCTTGGGGGGGCAGGATCAGCCCCAGCATTTT. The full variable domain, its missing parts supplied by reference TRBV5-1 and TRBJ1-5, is KAGVTQTPRYLIKTRGQQVTLSCSPISGHRSVSWYQQTPGQGLQFLFEYFSETQRNKGNFPGRFSGRQFSNSRSEMNVSTLELGDSALYLCASSLGGQDQPQHFGDGTRLSIL.

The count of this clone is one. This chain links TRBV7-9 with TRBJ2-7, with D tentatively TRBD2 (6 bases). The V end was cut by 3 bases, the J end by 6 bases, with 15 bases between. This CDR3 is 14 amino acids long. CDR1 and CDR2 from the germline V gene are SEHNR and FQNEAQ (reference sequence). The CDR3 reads CASSLSRAGGEQYF. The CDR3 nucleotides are TGTGCCAGCAGCTTGAGCAGGGCCGGGGGCGAGCAGTACTTC.

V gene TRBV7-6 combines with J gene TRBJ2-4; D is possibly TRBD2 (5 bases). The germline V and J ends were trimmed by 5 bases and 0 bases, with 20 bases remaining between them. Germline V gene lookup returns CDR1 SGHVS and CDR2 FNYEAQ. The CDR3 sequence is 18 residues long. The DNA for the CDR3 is TGTGCCAGCAGCCCCCATGAGGCGGGTTGGGGAGCCAAAAACATTCAGTACTTC. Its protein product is CASSPHEAGWGAKNIQYF.

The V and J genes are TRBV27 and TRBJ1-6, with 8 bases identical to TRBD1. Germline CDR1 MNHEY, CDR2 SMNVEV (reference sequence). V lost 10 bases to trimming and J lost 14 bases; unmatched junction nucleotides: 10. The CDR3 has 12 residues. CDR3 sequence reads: CAMKDRDFTLHF. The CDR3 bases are TGTGCCATGAAGGACAGGGACTTCACCCTCCACTTT.

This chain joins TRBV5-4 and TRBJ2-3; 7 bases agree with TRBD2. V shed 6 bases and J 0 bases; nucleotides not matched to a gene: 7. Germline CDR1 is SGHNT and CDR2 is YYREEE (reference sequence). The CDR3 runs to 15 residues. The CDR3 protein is CASTIKRGSTDTQYF. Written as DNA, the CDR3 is TGTGCCAGCACCATTAAGCGGGGAAGCACAGATACGCAGTATTTT.

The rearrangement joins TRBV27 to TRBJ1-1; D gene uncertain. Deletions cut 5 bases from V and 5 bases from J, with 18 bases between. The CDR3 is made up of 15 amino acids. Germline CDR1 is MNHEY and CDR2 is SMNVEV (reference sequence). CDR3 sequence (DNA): TGTGCCAGCAGTCTACTATATAGGGTATCAACTGAAGCTTTCTTT. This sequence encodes CASSLLYRVSTEAFF.

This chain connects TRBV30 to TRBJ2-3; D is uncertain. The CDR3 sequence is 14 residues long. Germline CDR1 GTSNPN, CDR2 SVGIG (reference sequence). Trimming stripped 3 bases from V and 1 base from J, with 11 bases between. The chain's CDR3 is CAWRLVGRTDTQYF. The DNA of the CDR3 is TGTGCCTGGAGGTTGGTAGGGCGCACAGATACGCAGTATTTT.

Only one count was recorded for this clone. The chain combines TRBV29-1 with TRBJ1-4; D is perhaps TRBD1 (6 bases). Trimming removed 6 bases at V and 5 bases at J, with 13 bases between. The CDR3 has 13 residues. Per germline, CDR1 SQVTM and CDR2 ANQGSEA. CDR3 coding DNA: TGCAGCGTATTGACAGGTGGCAATGAAAAACTGTTTTTT. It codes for CSVLTGGNEKLFF.

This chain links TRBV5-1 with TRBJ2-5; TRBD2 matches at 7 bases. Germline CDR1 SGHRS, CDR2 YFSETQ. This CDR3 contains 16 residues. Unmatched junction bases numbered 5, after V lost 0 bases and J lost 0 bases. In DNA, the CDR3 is TGCGCCAGCAGCTTGGCGGAAGGGACTAACCAAGAGACCCAGTACTTC. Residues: CASSLAEGTNQETQYF.

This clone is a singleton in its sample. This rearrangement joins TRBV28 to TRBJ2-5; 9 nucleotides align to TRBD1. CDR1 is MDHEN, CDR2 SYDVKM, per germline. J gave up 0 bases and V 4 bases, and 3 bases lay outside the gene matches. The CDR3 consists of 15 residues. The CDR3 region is CASSYGTGYQETQYF. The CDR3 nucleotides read TGTGCCAGCAGTTACGGGACAGGGTACCAAGAGACCCAGTACTTC.

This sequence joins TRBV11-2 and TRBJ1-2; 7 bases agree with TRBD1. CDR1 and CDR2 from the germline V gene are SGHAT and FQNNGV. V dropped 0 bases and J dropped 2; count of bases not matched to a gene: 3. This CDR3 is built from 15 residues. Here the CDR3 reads CASSLDVQGNYGYTF. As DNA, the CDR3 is TGTGCCAGCAGCTTAGACGTACAGGGGAACTATGGCTACACCTTC.

The DNA for the CDR3 is TGTGCCAGCGGAGAACCTCAACTAGCGGGATTATCCTACGAGCAGTACTTC. Amino acid sequence: CASGEPQLAGLSYEQYF. J is TRBJ2-7 and V is TRBV27, with TRBD2 identical over 10 bases. V lost 8 bases to trimming and J lost 1 base; unmatched junction nucleotides: 14. This CDR3 has 17 amino acids. CDR1 and CDR2 from the germline V gene are MNHEY and SMNVEV (reference sequence).

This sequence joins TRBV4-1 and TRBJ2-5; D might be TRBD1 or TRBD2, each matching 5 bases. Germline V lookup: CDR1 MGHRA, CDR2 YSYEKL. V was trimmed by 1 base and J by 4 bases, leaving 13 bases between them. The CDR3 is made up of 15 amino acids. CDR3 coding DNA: TGCGCCAGCAGCCAAGGGTATGGGACCGGAGAGACCCAGTACTTC. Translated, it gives CASSQGYGTGETQYF.

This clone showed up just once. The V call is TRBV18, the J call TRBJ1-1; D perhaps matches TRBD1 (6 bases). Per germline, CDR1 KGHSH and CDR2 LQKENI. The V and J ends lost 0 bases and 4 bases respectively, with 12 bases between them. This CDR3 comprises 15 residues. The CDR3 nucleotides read TGTGCCAGCTCACCACCGGGGGCGGGGGGCACTGAAGCTTTCTTT. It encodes CASSPPGAGGTEAFF.

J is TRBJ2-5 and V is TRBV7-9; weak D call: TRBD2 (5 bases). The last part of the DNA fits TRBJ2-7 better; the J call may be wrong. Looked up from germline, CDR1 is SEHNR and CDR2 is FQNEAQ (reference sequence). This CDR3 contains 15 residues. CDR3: CASSLGEGLLYEQYF. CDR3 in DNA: TGTGCCAGCAGCTTAGGAGAAGGACTTCTCTACGAGCAGTACTTC.

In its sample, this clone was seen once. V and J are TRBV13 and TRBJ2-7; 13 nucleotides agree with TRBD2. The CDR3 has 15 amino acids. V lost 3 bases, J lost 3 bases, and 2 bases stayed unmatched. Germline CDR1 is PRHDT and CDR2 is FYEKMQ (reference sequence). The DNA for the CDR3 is TGTGCCAGCAGCTTCGGACTAGCGGGAGACTACGAGCAGTACTTC. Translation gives CASSFGLAGDYEQYF.

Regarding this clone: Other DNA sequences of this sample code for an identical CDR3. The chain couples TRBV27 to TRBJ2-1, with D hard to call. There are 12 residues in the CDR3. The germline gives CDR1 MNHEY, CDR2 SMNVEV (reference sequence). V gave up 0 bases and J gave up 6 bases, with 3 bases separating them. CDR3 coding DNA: TGTGCCAGCAGTTTATCGGGCAATGAGCAGTTCTTC. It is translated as CASSLSGNEQFF.

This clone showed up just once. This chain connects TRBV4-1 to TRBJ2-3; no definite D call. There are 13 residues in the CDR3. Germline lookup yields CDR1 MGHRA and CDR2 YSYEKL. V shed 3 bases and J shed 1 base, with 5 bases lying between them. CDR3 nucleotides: TGCGCCAGCAGCCACCAGGGCACAGATACGCAGTATTTT. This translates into CASSHQGTDTQYF.

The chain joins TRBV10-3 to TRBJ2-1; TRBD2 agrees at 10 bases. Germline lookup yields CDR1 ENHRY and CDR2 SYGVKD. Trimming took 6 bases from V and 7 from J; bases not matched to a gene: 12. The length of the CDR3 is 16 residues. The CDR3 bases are TGTGCCATCAGCTCAGGACTAGCGGCCTTTGGGAATGAGCAGTTCTTC. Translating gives CAISSGLAAFGNEQFF.